The next 26 T cell receptor beta chains were all read from a single sample in a study of Graves' ophthalmopathy and Graves' hyperthyroidism. The authors amplified TCR beta CDR3 regions, and they did so from RNA transcripts for repertoire sequencing. HTBI-primed RT-PCR formed the first round, and a multiplex PCR formed the second. TCRdb reanalysed the multiplex PCR reads using MiXCR and keeps one entry per CDR3 protein. This sample has 500,000 to 700,000 distinct CDR3 sequences, with 22% found just once. Source material: peripheral blood. The receptor source for this set is a woman between 18 and 30 years old with stable Graves' hyperthyroidism. Some clones in this sample may be carry-over from other donors' samples.

The V and J genes are TRBV6-1 and TRBJ1-2; 7 bases align to TRBD1. Trimming at V came to 3 bases and at J to 4 bases, leaving 8 bases not matched to a gene. The CDR3 has 15 residues. From germline, CDR1 is MNHNS and CDR2 SASEGT. The CDR3 here is CASSEGRTGLYGYTF. The CDR3 bases are TGTGCCAGCAGTGAGGGACGGACAGGCCTCTATGGCTACACCTTC.

This clonotype has ten or more counts. V is TRBV6-1 and J is TRBJ2-7; D unresolved. This CDR3 region has 14 residues. V was pared by 8 bases and J by 0 bases, with 14 bases between. Looked up from germline, CDR1 is MNHNS and CDR2 is SASEGT. The CDR3 sequence: CASSTDPSSYEQYF. The CDR3 nucleotides are TGTGCCAGCTCAACGGATCCGAGCTCCTACGAGCAGTACTTC.

The rearrangement joins TRBV20-1 to TRBJ2-7; 10 nucleotides match TRBD2. CDR1 is DFQATT, CDR2 SNEGSKA, per germline (reference sequence). The CDR3 has 13 amino acids. Germline trimming cut 8 bases from V and 2 bases from J; bases unmatched to any gene: 6. CDR3: CSLGLADPYEQYF. In nucleotides, the CDR3 is TGCAGTCTCGGACTAGCGGACCCCTACGAGCAGTACTTC.

The chain is built from TRBV6-2 or TRBV6-3 and TRBJ2-2, with 9 bases fitting TRBD1. V trimming: 5 bases; J trimming: 0 bases; junction bases outside the gene matches: 13. Germline assignment: CDR1 MNHEY and CDR2 SVGEGT. The CDR3 consists of 19 residues. The CDR3 loop reads CASSPGTGTLHSNTGELFF. The CDR3 DNA is TGTGCCAGCAGTCCCGGGACAGGGACTCTTCATTCGAACACCGGGGAGCTGTTTTTT.

This clonotype showed up just a few times. The gene calls are TRBV4-1 and TRBJ1-5; TRBD1 agrees at 8 bases. Germline V gene lookup returns CDR1 MGHRA and CDR2 YSYEKL. The CDR3 has 17 amino acids. Unmatched junction bases numbered 11, after V lost 2 bases and J lost 5 bases. As DNA, the CDR3 is TGCGCCAGCAGCCAACGAGAAAGGACAGGGAAGGATCAGCCCCAGCATTTT. Its protein is CASSQRERTGKDQPQHF.

The V and J genes are TRBV2 and TRBJ2-7; D possibly corresponds to TRBD2 (5 bases). This CDR3 is 12 amino acids long. Trimming shortened V by 7 bases and J by 4 bases, and 11 bases separated the two germline ends. Germline V CDR1 and CDR2: SNHLY, FYNNEI. CDR3 sequence (DNA): TGTGCCAGCACCCTGGACTTTTACGAGCAGTACTTC. Encoded protein: CASTLDFYEQYF.

This clonotype was seen at least ten times. The gene calls are TRBV6-1 and TRBJ2-2; 9 bases match TRBD1. Germline CDR1 reads MNHNS; CDR2 reads SASEGT. The junction had 7 bases not matched to a gene; V was cut back by 10 bases and J by 4 bases. The CDR3 extends over 14 amino acids. CDR3 DNA: TGTGCCATCAAACAGGGGGCGAGCACCGGGGAGCTGTTTTTT. Its translation: CAIKQGASTGELFF.

In its sample, this clonotype was seen many times. V is TRBV4-1 and J is TRBJ2-7; D may be TRBD2 (7 bases). The V end was cut by 4 bases, the J end by 3 bases, with 13 bases between. The CDR3 has 14 residues. Germline V gene data show CDR1 as MGHRA and CDR2 as YSYEKL. CDR3 bases: TGCGCCAGCAGCCTGGAGGGGGAGGGCTACGAGCAGTACTTC. Residues: CASSLEGEGYEQYF.

The chain combines TRBV24-1 with TRBJ2-2; D is unclear. The CDR3 totals 16 residues. Germline CDR1 and CDR2: KGHDR and SFDVKD. V lost 2 bases and J 0 bases, leaving 9 bases between the germline ends. CDR3: CATSDWARANTGELFF. The CDR3 bases are TGTGCCACCAGTGATTGGGCCCGAGCGAACACCGGGGAGCTGTTTTTT.

This clonotype came up a few times. A much bigger clone sits one base away, suggesting this may be a read error. The J gene is TRBJ2-5, the V gene TRBV6-1; D uncertain. CDR3 length equals 11 residues. Germline V gene data show CDR1 as MNHNS and CDR2 as SASEGT. Trimming pared 2 bases from V and 14 bases from J, leaving 12 bases between. The CDR3 spells CASSERFGLYF. The CDR3 region has the DNA TGTGCCAGCAGTGAAAGGTTTGGGTTATACTTC.

This clonotype showed up many times. This chain connects TRBV11-2 to TRBJ1-2; TRBD1 might be the D (5 bases). The V end was cut by 1 base, the J end by 0 bases, with 12 bases between. The CDR3 runs 16 residues. Looked up from germline, CDR1 is SGHAT and CDR2 is FQNNGV. As DNA, the CDR3 is TGTGCCAGCAGCTTAGGGTACAGGCGAGCTAACTATGGCTACACCTTC. This sequence encodes CASSLGYRRANYGYTF.

The chain combines TRBV20-1 with TRBJ1-5; 7 bases match TRBD1. This CDR3 spans 14 amino acids. CDR1 DFQATT and CDR2 SNEGSKA come from the germline V gene (reference sequence). J gave up 0 bases and V 5 bases, and 4 bases lay outside the gene matches. CDR3 DNA sequence: TGCAGTGCTCCACAGGGGAATAGCAATCAGCCCCAGCATTTT. Translation: CSAPQGNSNQPQHF.

The chain links TRBV19 to TRBJ2-5; 13 bases fit TRBD2. V gave up 8 bases and J gave up 5 bases; unmatched junction bases: 8. CDR1 and CDR2 from the germline V gene are LNHDA and SQIVND (reference sequence). The CDR3 has 15 amino acids. The DNA for the CDR3 is TGTGCCAGTCCCACTAGCGGGGGGGCGGTGGAGACCCAGTACTTC. Its translation is CASPTSGGAVETQYF.

This clonotype was observed many times. V and J are TRBV28 and TRBJ1-1; D unresolved. V lost 7 bases, J lost 4 bases, and 13 bases lay in between. The CDR3 consists of 13 residues. The V gene's germline CDR1 is MDHEN and CDR2 SYDVKM. CDR3 region: CASTDREGTEAFF. Written as DNA, the CDR3 is TGTGCCAGCACCGACCGTGAGGGCACTGAAGCTTTCTTT.

This chain joins TRBV2 and TRBJ2-7; 7 nucleotides agree with TRBD2. CDR3 length: 14 residues. V lost 4 bases to trimming and J lost 6 bases; unmatched junction nucleotides: 9. Germline CDR1 reads SNHLY; CDR2 reads FYNNEI. CDR3 loop: CASSVRGFRFEQYF. The CDR3 DNA follows: TGTGCCAGCAGTGTGCGGGGGTTTCGCTTCGAGCAGTACTTC.

There are a few counts of this clonotype. This may be a read error, as it is one base from a much larger clone. The J gene is TRBJ2-2, the V gene TRBV19; the match to TRBD2 covers 7 bases. From germline, CDR1 is LNHDA and CDR2 SQIVND (reference sequence). This CDR3 spans 14 amino acids. CDR3 region: CVSSIQREAGELFF. The CDR3 DNA reads TGTGTCAGTAGTATCCAGCGGGAAGCTGGGGAGCTGTTTTTT.

Details on this clonotype: Just one base apart from a much larger clone, this may be a read error. The genes are TRBV19 and TRBJ2-6, with a possible D match to TRBD1 (5 bases). The length of the CDR3 is 14 residues. Germline lookup yields CDR1 LNHDA and CDR2 SQIVND (reference sequence). This CDR3 is CASADGPGANVLSF. DNA of the CDR3: TGTGCCAGTGCGGACGGCCCTGGGGCCAACGTCCTGAGTTTC.

This clonotype has at least ten counts. The chain joins TRBV6-4 to TRBJ1-1, with unresolved D. This CDR3 is 13 amino acids long. V lost 6 bases to trimming and J lost 0 bases, with 8 bases between them. Germline V lookup: CDR1 MRHNA, CDR2 SNTAGT. The CDR3 reads CASRKEMNTEAFF. The CDR3, as DNA: TGTGCCAGCAGGAAAGAAATGAACACTGAAGCTTTCTTT.

The chain employs TRBV19 and TRBJ2-7; the D gene is possibly TRBD1 (5 bases). With 6 bases removed from V and 0 bases from J, the gap between germline ends came to 15 bases. Germline CDR1 reads LNHDA; CDR2 reads SQIVND (reference sequence). The CDR3 is 15 residues long. The CDR3: CASRDQGSSSYEQYF. The CDR3 region has the DNA TGTGCCAGTAGGGACCAGGGATCGTCCTCCTACGAGCAGTACTTC.

This clonotype was observed at least ten times. The chain couples TRBV12-3 or TRBV12-4 to TRBJ2-5; D is ambiguous. The CDR3 consists of 15 residues. V lost 2 bases to trimming and J lost 5 bases, with 15 bases between them. CDR3 coding DNA: TGTGCCAGCAGTTTACGTAAAGGATTAATGGAGACCCAGTACTTC. This codes for CASSLRKGLMETQYF.

The chain uses TRBV5-1 and TRBJ2-7; a possible D gene is TRBD1 (7 bases). The ends were cut back, 1 base at V and 1 base at J, with 21 bases in the middle. The germline gives CDR1 SGHRS, CDR2 YFSETQ. The CDR3 length is 18 residues. CDR3 sequence (DNA): TGCGCCAGCAGCTTGTTGTCGGACAGGTTAGCGGTTTCCTACGAGCAGTACTTC. Its protein is CASSLLSDRLAVSYEQYF.

This clonotype was found many times. The V gene is TRBV20-1, the J gene TRBJ1-2, with 8 bases fitting TRBD1. The length of the CDR3 is 15 residues. The germline V gene has CDR1 DFQATT and CDR2 SNEGSKA (reference sequence). With 3 bases clipped from V and 4 bases from J, the junction kept 10 bases outside the gene matches. The CDR3 loop is CSASSGQGRVYGYTF. In nucleotides, the CDR3 is TGCAGTGCTAGTTCCGGACAGGGCCGTGTCTATGGCTACACCTTC.

This clonotype has a count of ten or more. The chain employs TRBV12-3 or TRBV12-4 and TRBJ1-1; tentatively, D is TRBD1 (5 bases). This CDR3 is 13 amino acids long. V was shortened by 6 bases and J by 1 base, with 9 bases between the two germline ends. As DNA, the CDR3 is TGTGCCAGCAGCCAAGACAGGAACACTGAAGCTTTCTTT. Translation gives CASSQDRNTEAFF.

This clonotype appeared many times. The chain recombines TRBV12-5 with TRBJ2-2; D remains ambiguous. CDR1 and CDR2 from the germline V gene are LGHNT and FRNRAP. V was clipped by 3 bases and J by 6 bases, with 14 bases between them. The CDR3 covers 15 residues. In DNA, the CDR3 is TGTGCTAGTGGTTTACCGGTAGGGATCGCCGGGGAGCTGTTTTTT. This encodes CASGLPVGIAGELFF.

The chain joins TRBV2 to TRBJ1-6, with D possibly TRBD1 on 5 matching bases. Trimming removed 4 bases from V and 9 bases from J, with 16 bases in between. Germline CDR1 is SNHLY and CDR2 is FYNNEI. The CDR3 is made up of 15 amino acids. The CDR3 loop reads CASSAEAGRSSPLHF. The CDR3 nucleotides are TGTGCCAGCAGTGCCGAGGCGGGACGATCTTCACCCCTCCACTTT.

The chain is built from TRBV4-2 and TRBJ1-3; no definite D call. Trimming took 2 bases from V and 2 from J, leaving 4 bases between them. The CDR3 consists of 13 residues. Germline CDR1 reads LGHNA; CDR2 reads YNFKEQ. The CDR3 region is CASSQTAGNTIYF. CDR3 bases: TGTGCCAGCAGCCAAACTGCTGGAAACACCATATATTTT.